This TCR beta chain appears in the sequencing data of a study of T cell responses to AZD1222 COVID-19 vaccine. Whole-study results and caveats: In all cases, repertoires were sampled only after the peak T cell response.

The CDR3 totals 14 residues. V was clipped by 5 bases and J by 5 bases; unmatched bases: 5. The germline CDR1 and CDR2 sequences are SGHDN and FVKESK. As for this clone: What it recognizes is unknown.

TCRdb keeps only in-frame clones here, not all; method: immunoSEQ multiplex PCR. The table shows about 120,000 clones, with around 93% occurring only once. The starting material was peripheral blood, obtained 28 days after the second AZD1222 dose. The sequence was obtained from an adult who received the AZD1222 COVID-19 vaccine. The J gene is TRBJ2-2, the V gene TRBV14, with 7 bases identical to TRBD1. The CDR3 DNA reads as TGTGCCAGCAGCTTGACAGGGCGGACCGGGGAGCTGTTTTTT. Encoded protein: CASSLTGRTGELFF.